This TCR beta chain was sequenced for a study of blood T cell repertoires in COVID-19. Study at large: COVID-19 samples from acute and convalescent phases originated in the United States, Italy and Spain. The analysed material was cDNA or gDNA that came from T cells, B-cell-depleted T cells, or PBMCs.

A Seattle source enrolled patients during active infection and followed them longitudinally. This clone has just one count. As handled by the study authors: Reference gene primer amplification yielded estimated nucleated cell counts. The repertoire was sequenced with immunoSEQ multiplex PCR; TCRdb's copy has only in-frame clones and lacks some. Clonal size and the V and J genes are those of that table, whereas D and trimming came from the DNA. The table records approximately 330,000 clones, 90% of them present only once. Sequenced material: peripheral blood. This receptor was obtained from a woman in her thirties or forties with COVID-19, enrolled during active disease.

The CDR3: CASRGTSGPYNEQFF. For the CDR3, the DNA is TGTGCCAGCAGGGGGACTAGCGGGCCCTACAATGAGCAGTTCTTC. The chain has TRBV2 and TRBJ2-1, with 12 bases that match TRBD2. V shed 6 bases and J 2 bases; nucleotides not matched to a gene: 2. Germline V CDR1 and CDR2: SNHLY, FYNNEI. The CDR3 runs to 15 residues. Together with reference TRBV2 and TRBJ2-1, the CDR3 gives the full variable domain: EPEVTQTPSHQVTQMGQEVILRCVPISNHLYFYWYRQILGQKVEFLVSFYNNEISEKSEIFDDQFSVERPDGSNFTLKIRSTKLEDSAMYFCASRGTSGPYNEQFFGPGTRLTVL.